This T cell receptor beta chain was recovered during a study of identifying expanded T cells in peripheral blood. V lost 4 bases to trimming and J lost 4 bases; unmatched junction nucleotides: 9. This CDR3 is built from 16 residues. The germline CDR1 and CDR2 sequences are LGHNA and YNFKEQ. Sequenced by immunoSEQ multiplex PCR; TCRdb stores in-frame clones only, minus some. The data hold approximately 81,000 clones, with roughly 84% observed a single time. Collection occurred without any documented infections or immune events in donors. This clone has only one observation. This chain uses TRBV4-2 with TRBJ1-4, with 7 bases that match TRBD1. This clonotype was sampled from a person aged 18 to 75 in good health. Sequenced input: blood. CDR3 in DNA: TGTGCCAGCAGCCCGGGGTCGGCAGGGGGTAATGAAAAACTGTTTTTT. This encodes CASSPGSAGGNEKLFF.